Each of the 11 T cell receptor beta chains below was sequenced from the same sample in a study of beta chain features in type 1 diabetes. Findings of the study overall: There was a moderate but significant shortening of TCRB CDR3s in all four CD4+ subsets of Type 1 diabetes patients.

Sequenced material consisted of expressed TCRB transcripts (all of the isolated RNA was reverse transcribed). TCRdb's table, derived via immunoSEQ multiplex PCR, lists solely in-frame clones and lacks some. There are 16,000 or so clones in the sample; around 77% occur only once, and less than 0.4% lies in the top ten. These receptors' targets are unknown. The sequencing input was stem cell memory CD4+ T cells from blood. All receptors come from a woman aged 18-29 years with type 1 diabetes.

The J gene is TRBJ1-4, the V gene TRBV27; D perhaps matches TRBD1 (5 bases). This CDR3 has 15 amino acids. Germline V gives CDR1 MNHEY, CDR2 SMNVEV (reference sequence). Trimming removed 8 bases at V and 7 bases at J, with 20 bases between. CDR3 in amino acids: CASGPWGGGSEKLFF. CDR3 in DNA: TGTGCCAGCGGCCCTTGGGGGGGAGGGAGTGAAAAACTGTTTTTT.

The CDR3 here is CASSSWESLGETQYF. Written as DNA, the CDR3 is TGTGCCAGCAGCTCCTGGGAGTCCCTAGGGGAGACCCAGTACTTC. The V call is TRBV7-9, the J call TRBJ2-5; weak D call: TRBD2 (5 bases). V was pared by 4 bases and J by 5 bases, with 17 bases between. The CDR3 is 15 amino acids. Germline V gives CDR1 SEHNR, CDR2 FQNEAQ (reference sequence).

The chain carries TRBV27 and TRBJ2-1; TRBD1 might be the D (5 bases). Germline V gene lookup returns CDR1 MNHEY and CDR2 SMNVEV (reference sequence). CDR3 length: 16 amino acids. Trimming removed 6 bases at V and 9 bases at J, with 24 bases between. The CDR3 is CASSPGLAGWISEQFF. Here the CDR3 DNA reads TGTGCCAGCAGCCCCGGGCTGGCAGGGTGGATTAGTGAGCAGTTCTTC.

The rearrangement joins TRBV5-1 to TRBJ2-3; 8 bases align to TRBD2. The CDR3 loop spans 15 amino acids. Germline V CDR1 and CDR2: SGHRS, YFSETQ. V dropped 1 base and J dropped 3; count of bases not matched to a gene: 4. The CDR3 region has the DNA TGCGCCAGCAGCTTGTTAGCGGGGCTGACAGATACGCAGTATTTT. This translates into CASSLLAGLTDTQYF.

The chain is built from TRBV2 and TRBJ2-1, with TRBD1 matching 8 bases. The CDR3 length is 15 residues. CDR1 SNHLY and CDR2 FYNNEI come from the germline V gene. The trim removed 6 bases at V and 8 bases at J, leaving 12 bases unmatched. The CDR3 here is CASRKQGARRDEQFF. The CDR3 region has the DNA TGTGCCAGCAGAAAGCAGGGGGCCCGAAGGGATGAGCAGTTCTTC.

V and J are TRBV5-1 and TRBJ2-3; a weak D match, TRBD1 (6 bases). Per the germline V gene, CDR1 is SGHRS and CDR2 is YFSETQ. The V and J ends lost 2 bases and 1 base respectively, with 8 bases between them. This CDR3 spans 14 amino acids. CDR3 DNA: TGCGCCAGCAGCTTCGGACAGCGCACAGATACGCAGTATTTT. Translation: CASSFGQRTDTQYF.

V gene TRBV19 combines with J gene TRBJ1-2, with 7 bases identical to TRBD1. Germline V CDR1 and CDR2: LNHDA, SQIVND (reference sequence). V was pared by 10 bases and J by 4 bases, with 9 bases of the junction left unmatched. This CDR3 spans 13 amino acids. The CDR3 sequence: CATRDSQRYGYTF. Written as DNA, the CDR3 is TGTGCCACACGGGACAGCCAACGCTATGGCTACACCTTC.

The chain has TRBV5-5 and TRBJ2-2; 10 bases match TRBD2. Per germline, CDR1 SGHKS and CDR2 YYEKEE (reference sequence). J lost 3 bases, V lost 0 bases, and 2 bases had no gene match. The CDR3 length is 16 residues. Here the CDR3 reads CASSLELAGYTGELFF. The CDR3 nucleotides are TGTGCCAGCAGCTTGGAACTAGCGGGATACACCGGGGAGCTGTTTTTT.

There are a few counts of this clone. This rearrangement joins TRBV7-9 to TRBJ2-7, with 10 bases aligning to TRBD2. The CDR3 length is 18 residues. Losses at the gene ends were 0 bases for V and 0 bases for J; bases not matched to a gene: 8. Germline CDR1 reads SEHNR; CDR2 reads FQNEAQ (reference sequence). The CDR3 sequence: CASSLAGKTSGPSYEQYF. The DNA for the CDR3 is TGTGCCAGCAGCTTAGCGGGGAAGACTAGCGGGCCCTCCTACGAGCAGTACTTC.

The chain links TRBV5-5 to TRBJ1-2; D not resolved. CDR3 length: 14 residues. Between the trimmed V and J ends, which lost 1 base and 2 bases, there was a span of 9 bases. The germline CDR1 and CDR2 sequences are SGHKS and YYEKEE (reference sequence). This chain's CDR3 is CASSLLGPNYGYTF. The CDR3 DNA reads TGTGCCAGCAGCTTGCTTGGGCCCAACTATGGCTACACCTTC.

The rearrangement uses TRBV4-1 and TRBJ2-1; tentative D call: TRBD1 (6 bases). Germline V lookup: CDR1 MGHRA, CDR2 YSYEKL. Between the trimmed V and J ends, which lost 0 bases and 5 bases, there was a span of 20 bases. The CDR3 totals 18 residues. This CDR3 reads CASSQDWVGGSTNNEQFF. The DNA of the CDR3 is TGCGCCAGCAGCCAAGATTGGGTTGGGGGCTCGACTAACAATGAGCAGTTCTTC.